This T cell receptor beta chain came from a study of control samples from healthy donors and cancer patients. Libraries were prepared by immunoSEQ multiplex PCR; TCRdb keeps only in-frame clonotypes and omits some of them. The data show around 130,000 clones, approximately 89% seen once. Trimming removed 0 bases from V and 4 bases from J, with 13 bases in between. This CDR3 has 15 amino acids. Germline CDR1 SGHRS, CDR2 YFSETQ. The gene calls are TRBV5-1 and TRBJ1-2; maybe TRBD1 (5 bases). Source material: PBMCs. This receptor was obtained from a man aged 50 or older with head and neck cancer. CDR3 residues: CASSLERGRGYGYTF. The DNA for the CDR3 is TGCGCCAGCAGCTTGGAACGGGGTAGGGGCTATGGCTACACCTTC.